This T cell receptor beta chain was recovered during a study of blood T cells in healthy people across ages. Overall study findings and caveats: With donor CMV status unknown, expanded clonotype changes were possibly confounded. Comparison with aged donors showed that long-lived donors had more naive CD4+ cells and higher diversity. Age showed a roughly linear inverse relationship with TCR beta diversity per million T cells.

Next came a second PCR, run for about 6 to 12 cycles, which used a sample-barcoded 5' primer along with a J-beta primer mix. TCRdb called the 5' RACE reads again in MiXCR, with one record for every CDR3 protein. The data contain 650,000 to 950,000 distinct CDR3 sequences, roughly 44% of them singletons. Worth noting for this clonotype: Its target is not known.

This CDR3 has 13 residues. Germline CDR1 SGDLS, CDR2 YYNGEE. Individuals who donated were healthy Caucasians from Russia aged roughly 6 to 90. The sequence was collected from a man in his 60s in good health. This chain joins TRBV9 and TRBJ2-4; no reliable D call. Near its end, the DNA agrees better with TRBJ2-7, so the J call may be wrong. Sample: blood. The CDR3 sequence: CASSAFIVLEQYF. The CDR3 bases are TGTGCCAGCAGCGCTTTCATAGTTCTCGAGCAGTACTTC.